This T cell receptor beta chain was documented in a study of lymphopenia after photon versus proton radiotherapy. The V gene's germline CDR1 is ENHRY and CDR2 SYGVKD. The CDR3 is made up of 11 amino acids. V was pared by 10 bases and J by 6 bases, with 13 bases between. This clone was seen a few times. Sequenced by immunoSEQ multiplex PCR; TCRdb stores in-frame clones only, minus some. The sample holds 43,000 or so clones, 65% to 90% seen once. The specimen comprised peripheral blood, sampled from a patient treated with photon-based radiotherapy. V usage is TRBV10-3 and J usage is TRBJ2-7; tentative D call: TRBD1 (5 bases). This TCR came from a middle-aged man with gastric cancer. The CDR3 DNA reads TGTGCCACCGAACTTCAGGGCGAGCAGTACTTC. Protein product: CATELQGEQYF.